This T cell receptor (beta chain) was found in a study of siplizumab effects on memory and regulatory T cells. Broader study findings: Siplizumab significantly brought down the alloreactive sequences that trace back to unstimulated CD4+ memory cells.

The repertoire was sequenced with immunoSEQ multiplex PCR; TCRdb's copy has only in-frame clones and lacks some. In the table there are 85,000 to 130,000 clones, 94% of which are singletons. For this clone: Its antigen is not identified.

Germline CDR1 is MNHEY and CDR2 is SVGAGI. After removal of 5 bases from V and 7 bases from J, the junction contained 7 bases not matched to a gene. The CDR3 consists of 14 residues. This chain links TRBV6-5 with TRBJ1-4; 7 bases are a match to TRBD1. The source is a human donor in good health. The sequenced sample was Tregs sorted from blood. The CDR3 spells CASSVRDRGEKLFF. CDR3 DNA sequence: TGTGCCAGCAGTGTCCGGGACAGAGGTGAAAAACTGTTTTTT.